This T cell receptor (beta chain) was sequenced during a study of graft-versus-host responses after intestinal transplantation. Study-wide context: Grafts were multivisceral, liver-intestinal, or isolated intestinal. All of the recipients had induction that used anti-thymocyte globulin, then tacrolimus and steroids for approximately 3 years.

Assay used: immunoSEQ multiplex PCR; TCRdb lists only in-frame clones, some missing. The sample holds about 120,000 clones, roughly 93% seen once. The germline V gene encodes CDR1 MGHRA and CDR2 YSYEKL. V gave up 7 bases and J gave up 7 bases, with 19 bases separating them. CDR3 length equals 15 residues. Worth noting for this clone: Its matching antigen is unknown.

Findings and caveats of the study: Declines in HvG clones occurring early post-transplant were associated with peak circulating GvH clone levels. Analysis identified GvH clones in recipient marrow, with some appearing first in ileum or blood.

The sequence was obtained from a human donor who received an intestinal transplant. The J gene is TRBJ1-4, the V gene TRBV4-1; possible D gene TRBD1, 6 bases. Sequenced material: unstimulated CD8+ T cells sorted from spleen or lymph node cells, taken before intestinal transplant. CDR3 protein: CASTHLPGAREKLFF. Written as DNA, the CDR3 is TGCGCCAGCACCCACCTGCCGGGGGCGCGTGAAAAACTGTTTTTT.